These 9 T cell receptor beta chains originate from one sample sequenced in a study of blood T cells in healthy people across ages. Through a sample-barcoded 5' primer and a J-beta primer mix, a second PCR was run for about 6 to 11 cycles. TCRdb used MiXCR to reprocess the 5' RACE reads, holding one entry per CDR3 protein. The data hold roughly 800,000 distinct CDR3 sequences, with around half observed a single time. The specimen was blood. Receptors originate from a man older than 75 in good health.

This clonotype was observed a few times. The DNA for the CDR3 is TGCAGTGCTAGACCAAACAGGGGCTTTCAGCCCCAGCATTTT. It codes for CSARPNRGFQPQHF. The rearrangement joins TRBV20-1 to TRBJ1-5, with TRBD1 matching 7 bases. This CDR3 has 14 residues. The germline V gene encodes CDR1 DFQATT and CDR2 SNEGSKA (reference sequence). V lost 2 bases and J lost 6; bases outside the gene matches: 7.

This clonotype turned up a few times. The chain couples TRBV9 to TRBJ1-2, with D hard to call. There are 11 residues in the CDR3. The germline V gene has CDR1 SGDLS and CDR2 YYNGEE. V shed 0 bases and J shed 6 bases, with 3 bases lying between them. The CDR3 region is CASSVGDGYTF. CDR3 nucleotides: TGTGCCAGCAGCGTAGGGGATGGCTACACCTTC.

CDR3 coding DNA: TGTGCCAGCAGTTCCGGGACAATTCTGTCTCAGACCCAGTACTTC. Its protein product is CASSSGTILSQTQYF. This sequence joins TRBV25-1 and TRBJ2-5; maybe TRBD1 (6 bases). V shed 5 bases and J shed 6 bases, with 19 bases lying between them. The CDR3 sequence is 15 residues long. Germline-derived CDR1 and CDR2 are MGHDK and SYGVNS.

V and J are TRBV20-1 and TRBJ2-4; TRBD1 matches at 7 bases. The end of the DNA fits TRBJ2-7 better, so the J call may be wrong. The CDR3 is made up of 13 amino acids. The germline V gene has CDR1 DFQATT and CDR2 SNEGSKA (reference sequence). The CDR3 DNA sequence: TGCAGTGCTCCCCAGGGGGTACTGAGCGAGCAGTACTTC. It is translated as CSAPQGVLSEQYF.

The chain recombines TRBV12-3 or TRBV12-4 with TRBJ2-1; TRBD2 might be the D (5 bases). Deletions cut 10 bases from V and 6 bases from J, with 16 bases between. This CDR3 is 13 amino acids long. CDR3 in amino acids: CATQRYPPNEQFF. CDR3 DNA: TGTGCCACCCAGCGGTACCCACCCAATGAGCAGTTCTTC.

The chain combines TRBV20-1 with TRBJ2-3; 11 bases fit TRBD2. Unmatched junction bases numbered 3, after V lost 3 bases and J lost 4 bases. This CDR3 comprises 14 residues. Germline CDR1 is DFQATT and CDR2 is SNEGSKA (reference sequence). DNA for the CDR3: TGCAGTGCTAGCTTACTAGCGGGAGCAGATACGCAGTATTTT. Translated: CSASLLAGADTQYF.

This clonotype appeared a single time. A much more abundant neighbour one base away suggests this may be a read error. The chain is built from TRBV7-9 and TRBJ1-2, with 9 nucleotides matching TRBD1. The V and J ends lost 1 base and 4 bases, in that order; junction bases with no gene match: 7. This CDR3 region has 16 residues. Germline V gene sequence: CDR1 SEHNR, CDR2 FQNEAQ (reference sequence). The CDR3 spells CASSLVYGTGLYGYTF. The CDR3, as DNA: TGTGCCAGCAGCTTAGTTTACGGGACAGGGCTCTATGGCTACACCTTC.

This clonotype showed up just a few times. The chain couples TRBV25-1 to TRBJ2-6; weak D call: TRBD1 (5 bases). The germline CDR1 and CDR2 sequences are MGHDK and SYGVNS. This CDR3 spans 14 amino acids. Trimming stripped 9 bases from V and 8 bases from J, with 17 bases between. The CDR3 sequence: CASNSPDRSNVLTF. For the CDR3, the DNA is TGTGCCAGTAACTCTCCCGACAGATCCAACGTCCTGACTTTC.

The chain couples TRBV9 to TRBJ2-3; tentatively, D is TRBD1 (6 bases). The CDR3 runs to 14 residues. Germline CDR1 SGDLS, CDR2 YYNGEE. Trimming cost V 7 bases and J 5 bases, with 17 bases left between them. The CDR3 bases are TGTGCCAGCCGAGACAGGACTTTCGGAGATACGCAGTATTTT. It is translated as CASRDRTFGDTQYF.